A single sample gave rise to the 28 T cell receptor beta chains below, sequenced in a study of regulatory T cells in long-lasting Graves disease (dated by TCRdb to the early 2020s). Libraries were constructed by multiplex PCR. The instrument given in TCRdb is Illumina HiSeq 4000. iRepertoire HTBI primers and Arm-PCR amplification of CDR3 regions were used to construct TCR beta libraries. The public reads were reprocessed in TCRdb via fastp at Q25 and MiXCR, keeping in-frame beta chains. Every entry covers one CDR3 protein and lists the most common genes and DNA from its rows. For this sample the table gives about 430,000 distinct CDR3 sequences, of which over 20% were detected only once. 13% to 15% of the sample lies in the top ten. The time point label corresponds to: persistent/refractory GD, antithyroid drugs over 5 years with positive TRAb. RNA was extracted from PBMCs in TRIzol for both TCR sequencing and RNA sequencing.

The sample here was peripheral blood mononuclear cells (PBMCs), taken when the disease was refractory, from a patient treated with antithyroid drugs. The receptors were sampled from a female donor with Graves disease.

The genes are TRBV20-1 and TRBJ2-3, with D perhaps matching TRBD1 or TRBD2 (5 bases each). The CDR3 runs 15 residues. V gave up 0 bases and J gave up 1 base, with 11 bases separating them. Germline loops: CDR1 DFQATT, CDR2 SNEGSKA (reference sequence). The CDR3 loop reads CSARDEGTRTDTQYF. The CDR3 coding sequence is TGCAGTGCTAGAGACGAGGGGACCCGCACAGATACGCAGTATTTT.

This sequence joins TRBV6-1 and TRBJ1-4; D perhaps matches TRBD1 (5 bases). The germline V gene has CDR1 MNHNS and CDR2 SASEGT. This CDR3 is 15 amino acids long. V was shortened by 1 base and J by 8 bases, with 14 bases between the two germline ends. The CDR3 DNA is TGTGCCAGCAGTGAAGGGGGGAGGCTGGCAGAAAAACTGTTTTTT. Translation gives CASSEGGRLAEKLFF.

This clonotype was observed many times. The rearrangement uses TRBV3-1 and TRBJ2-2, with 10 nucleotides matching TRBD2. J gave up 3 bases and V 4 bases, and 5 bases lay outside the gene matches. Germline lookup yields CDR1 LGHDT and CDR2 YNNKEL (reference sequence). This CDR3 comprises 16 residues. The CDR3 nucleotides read TGTGCCAGCAGCCGAGCGGGAGGGGGATACACCGGGGAGCTGTTTTTT. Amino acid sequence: CASSRAGGGYTGELFF.

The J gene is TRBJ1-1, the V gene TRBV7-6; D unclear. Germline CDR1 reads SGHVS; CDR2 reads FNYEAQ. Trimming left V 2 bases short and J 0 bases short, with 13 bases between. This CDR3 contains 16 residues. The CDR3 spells CASSLMLTTMNTEAFF. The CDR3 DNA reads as TGTGCCAGCAGCTTAATGCTGACCACAATGAACACTGAAGCTTTCTTT.

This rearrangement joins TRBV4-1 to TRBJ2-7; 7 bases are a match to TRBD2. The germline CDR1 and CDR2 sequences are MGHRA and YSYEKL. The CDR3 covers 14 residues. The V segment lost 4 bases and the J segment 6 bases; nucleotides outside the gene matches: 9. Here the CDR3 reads CASSPQATGGEQYF. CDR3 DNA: TGCGCCAGCAGCCCCCAGGCCACGGGGGGCGAGCAGTACTTC.

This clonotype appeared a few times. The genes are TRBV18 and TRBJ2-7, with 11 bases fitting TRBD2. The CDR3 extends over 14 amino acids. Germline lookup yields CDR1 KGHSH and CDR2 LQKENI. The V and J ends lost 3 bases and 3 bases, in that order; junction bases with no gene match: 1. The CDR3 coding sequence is TGTGCCAGCTCACCGACTAGCGGGAACTACGAGCAGTACTTC. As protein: CASSPTSGNYEQYF.

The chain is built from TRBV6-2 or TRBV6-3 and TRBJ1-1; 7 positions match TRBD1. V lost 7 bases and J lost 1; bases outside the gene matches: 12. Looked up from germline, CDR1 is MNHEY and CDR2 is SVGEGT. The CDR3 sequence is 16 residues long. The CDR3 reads CASTFFPRTGNTEAFF. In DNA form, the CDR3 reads TGTGCCAGCACCTTCTTTCCTAGGACAGGGAACACTGAAGCTTTCTTT.

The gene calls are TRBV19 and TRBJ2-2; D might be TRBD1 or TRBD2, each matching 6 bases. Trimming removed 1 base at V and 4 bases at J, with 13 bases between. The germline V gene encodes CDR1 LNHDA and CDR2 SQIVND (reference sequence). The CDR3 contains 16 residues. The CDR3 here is CASSIVRGASTGELFF. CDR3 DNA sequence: TGTGCCAGTAGTATAGTTAGGGGGGCGAGCACCGGGGAGCTGTTTTTT.

Written as DNA, the CDR3 is TGTGCCAGCTCACCAATACGCGACAGGAAAGAGACCCAGTACTTC. This sequence encodes CASSPIRDRKETQYF. This sequence joins TRBV18 and TRBJ2-5; tentative D call: TRBD1 (6 bases). V lost 2 bases and J lost 3, with 13 bases in between. The CDR3 is made up of 15 amino acids. Germline lookup yields CDR1 KGHSH and CDR2 LQKENI.

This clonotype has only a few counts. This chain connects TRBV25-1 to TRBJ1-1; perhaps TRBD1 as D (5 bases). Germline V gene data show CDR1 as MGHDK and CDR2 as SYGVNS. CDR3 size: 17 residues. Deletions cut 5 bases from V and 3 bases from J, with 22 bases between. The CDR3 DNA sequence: TGTGCCAGCAGTTTGGGGGGACTAGTGGGATTTGACACTGAAGCTTTCTTT. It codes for CASSLGGLVGFDTEAFF.

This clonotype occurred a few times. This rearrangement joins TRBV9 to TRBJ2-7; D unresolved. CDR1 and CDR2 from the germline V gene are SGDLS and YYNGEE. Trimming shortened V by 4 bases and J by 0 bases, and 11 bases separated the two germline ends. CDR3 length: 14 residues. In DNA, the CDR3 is TGTGCCAGCAGCCCTAGGTCCCGCTCCTACGAGCAGTACTTC. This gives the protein CASSPRSRSYEQYF. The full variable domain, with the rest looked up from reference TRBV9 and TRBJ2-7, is DSGVTQTPKHLITATGQRVTLRCSPRSGDLSVYWYQQSLDQGLQFLIQYYNGEERAKGNILERFSAQQFPDLHSELNLSSLELGDSALYFCASSPRSRSYEQYFGPGTRLTVT.

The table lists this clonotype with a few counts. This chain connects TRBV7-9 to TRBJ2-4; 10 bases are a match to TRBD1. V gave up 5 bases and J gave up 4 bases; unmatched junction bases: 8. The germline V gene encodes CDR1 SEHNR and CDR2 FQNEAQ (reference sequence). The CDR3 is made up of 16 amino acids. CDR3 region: CASSPNPDRGKNIQYF. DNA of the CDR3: TGTGCCAGCAGCCCTAACCCGGACAGGGGGAAAAACATTCAGTACTTC.

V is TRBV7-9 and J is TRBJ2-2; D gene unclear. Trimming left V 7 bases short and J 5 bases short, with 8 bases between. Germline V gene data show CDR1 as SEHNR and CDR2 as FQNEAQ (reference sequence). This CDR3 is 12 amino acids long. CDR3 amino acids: CASTDGTGELFF. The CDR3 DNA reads TGTGCCAGCACGGACGGGACCGGGGAGCTGTTTTTT.

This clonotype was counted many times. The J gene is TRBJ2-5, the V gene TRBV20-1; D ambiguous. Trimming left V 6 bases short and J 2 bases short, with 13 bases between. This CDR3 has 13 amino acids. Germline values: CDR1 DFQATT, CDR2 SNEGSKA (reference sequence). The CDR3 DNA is TGCAGTGCAAAAGATGACGGACAAGAGACCCAGTACTTC. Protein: CSAKDDGQETQYF.

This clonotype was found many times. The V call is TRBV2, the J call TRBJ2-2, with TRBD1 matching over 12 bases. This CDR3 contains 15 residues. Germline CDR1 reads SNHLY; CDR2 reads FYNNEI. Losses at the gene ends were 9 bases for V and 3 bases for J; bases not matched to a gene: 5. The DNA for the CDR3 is TGTGCCAGTGGGGGGACAGGGGGCCACACCGGGGAGCTGTTTTTT. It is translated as CASGGTGGHTGELFF.

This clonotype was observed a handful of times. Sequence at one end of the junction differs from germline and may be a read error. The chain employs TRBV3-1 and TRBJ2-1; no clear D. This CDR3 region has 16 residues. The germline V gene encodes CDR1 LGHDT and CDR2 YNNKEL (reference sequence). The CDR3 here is CASSQDGLNRHNEHFF. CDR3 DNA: TGTGCCAGCAGCCAAGATGGTCTGAACCGTCACAATGAGCATTTCTTC.

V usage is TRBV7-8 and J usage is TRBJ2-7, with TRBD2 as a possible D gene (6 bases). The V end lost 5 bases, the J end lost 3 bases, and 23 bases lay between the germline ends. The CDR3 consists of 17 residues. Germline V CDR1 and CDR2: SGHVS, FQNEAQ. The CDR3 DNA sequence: TGTGCCAGCAGCACCGACTTCCGGGACTTCTATGGCTACGAGCAGTACTTC. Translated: CASSTDFRDFYGYEQYF.

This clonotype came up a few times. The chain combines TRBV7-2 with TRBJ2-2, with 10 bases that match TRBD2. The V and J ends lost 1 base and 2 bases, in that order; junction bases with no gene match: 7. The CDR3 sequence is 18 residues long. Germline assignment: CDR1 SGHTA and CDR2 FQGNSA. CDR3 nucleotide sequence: TGTGCCAGCAGCTTAGTAGTTTTAGCGGGAGGAAACACCGGGGAGCTGTTTTTT. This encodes CASSLVVLAGGNTGELFF. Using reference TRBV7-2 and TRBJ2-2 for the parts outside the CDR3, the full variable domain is GAGVSQSPSNKVTEKGKDVELRCDPISGHTALYWYRQSLGQGLEFLIYFQGNSAPDKSGLPSDRFSAERTGGSVSTLTIQRTQQEDSAVYLCASSLVVLAGGNTGELFFGEGSRLTVL.

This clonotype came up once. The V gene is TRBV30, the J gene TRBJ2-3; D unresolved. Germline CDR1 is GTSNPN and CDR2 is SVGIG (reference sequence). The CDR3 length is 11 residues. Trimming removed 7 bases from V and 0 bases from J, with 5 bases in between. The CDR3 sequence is CAYASTDTQYF. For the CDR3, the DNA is TGTGCCTATGCTAGCACAGATACGCAGTATTTT.

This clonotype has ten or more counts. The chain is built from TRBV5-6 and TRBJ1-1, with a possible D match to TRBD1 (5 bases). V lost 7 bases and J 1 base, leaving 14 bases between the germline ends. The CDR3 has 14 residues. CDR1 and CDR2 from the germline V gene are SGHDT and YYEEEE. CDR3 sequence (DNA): TGTGCCAGCGGCCTCGGGGGTGAGAACACTGAAGCTTTCTTT. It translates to CASGLGGENTEAFF.

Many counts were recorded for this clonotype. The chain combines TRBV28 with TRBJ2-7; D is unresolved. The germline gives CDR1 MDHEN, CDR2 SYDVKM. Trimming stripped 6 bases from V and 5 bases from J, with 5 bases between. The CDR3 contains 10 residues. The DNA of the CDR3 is TGTGCCAGCAGCCGGAACGAGCAGTACTTC. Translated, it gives CASSRNEQYF.

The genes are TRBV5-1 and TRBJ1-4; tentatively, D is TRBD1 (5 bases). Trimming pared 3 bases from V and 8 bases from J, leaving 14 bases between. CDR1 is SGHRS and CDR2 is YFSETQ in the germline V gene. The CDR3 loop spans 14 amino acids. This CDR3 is CASSWGPWGEKLFF. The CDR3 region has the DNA TGCGCCAGCAGCTGGGGCCCGTGGGGCGAAAAACTGTTTTTT.

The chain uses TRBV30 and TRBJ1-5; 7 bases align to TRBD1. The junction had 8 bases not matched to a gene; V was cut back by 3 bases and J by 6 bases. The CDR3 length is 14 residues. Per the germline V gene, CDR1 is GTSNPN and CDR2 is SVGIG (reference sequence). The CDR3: CAWSEGAGVQPQHF. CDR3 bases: TGTGCCTGGAGCGAGGGGGCAGGGGTTCAGCCCCAGCATTTT.

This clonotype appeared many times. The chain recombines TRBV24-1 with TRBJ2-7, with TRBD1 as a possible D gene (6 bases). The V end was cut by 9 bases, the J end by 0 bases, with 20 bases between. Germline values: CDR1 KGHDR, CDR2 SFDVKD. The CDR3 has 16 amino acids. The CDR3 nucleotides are TGTGCCACCGTCTATAGTAACAGGGAGCACTCCTACGAGCAGTACTTC. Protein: CATVYSNREHSYEQYF.

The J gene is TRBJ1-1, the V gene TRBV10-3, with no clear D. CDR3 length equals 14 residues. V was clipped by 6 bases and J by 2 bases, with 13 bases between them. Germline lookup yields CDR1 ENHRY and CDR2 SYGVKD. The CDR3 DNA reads TGTGCCATCAGGGGAGCGAACCTAAACACTGAAGCTTTCTTT. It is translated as CAIRGANLNTEAFF.

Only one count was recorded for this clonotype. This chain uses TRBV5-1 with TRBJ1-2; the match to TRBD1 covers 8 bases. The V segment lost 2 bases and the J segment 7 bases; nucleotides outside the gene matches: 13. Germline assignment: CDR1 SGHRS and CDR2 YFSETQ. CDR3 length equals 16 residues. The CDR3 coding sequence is TGCGCCAGCAGCTTCCAAAGGGCAGGGGGCGCGGGTGGCTACACCTTC. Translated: CASSFQRAGGAGGYTF.

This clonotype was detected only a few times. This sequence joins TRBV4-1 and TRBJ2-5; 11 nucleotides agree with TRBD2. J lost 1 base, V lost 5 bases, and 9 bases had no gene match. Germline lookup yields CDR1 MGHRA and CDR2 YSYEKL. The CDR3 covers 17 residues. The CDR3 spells CASSSRGLAGLQETQYF. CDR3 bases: TGCGCCAGCAGCTCGCGCGGACTAGCGGGCCTCCAAGAGACCCAGTACTTC.

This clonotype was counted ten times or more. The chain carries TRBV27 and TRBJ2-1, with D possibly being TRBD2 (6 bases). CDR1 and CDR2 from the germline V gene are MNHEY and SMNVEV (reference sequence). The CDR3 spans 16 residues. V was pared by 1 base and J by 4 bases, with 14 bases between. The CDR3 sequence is CASSLFRRAGYNEQFF. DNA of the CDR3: TGTGCCAGCAGTTTATTTAGGAGGGCCGGTTACAATGAGCAGTTCTTC.